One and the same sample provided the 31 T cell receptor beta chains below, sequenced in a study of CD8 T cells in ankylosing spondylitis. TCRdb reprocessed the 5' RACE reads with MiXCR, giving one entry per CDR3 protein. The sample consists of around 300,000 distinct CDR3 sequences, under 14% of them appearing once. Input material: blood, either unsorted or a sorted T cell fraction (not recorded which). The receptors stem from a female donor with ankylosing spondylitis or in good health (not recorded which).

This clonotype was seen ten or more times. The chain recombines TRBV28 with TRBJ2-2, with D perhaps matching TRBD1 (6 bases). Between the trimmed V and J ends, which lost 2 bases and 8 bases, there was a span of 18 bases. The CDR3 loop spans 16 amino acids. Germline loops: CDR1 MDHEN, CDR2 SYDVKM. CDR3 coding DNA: TGTGCCAGCAGTTTAGGGACACCCGGCAGGCTTGGGGAGCTGTTTTTT. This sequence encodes CASSLGTPGRLGELFF.

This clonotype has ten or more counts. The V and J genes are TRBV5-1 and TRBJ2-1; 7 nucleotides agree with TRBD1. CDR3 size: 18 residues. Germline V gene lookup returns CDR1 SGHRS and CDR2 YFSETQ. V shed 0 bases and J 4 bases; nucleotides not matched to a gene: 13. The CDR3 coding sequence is TGCGCCAGCAGCTTGGTCACCTCCGGGACAGCTATTTACAATGAGCAGTTCTTC. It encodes CASSLVTSGTAIYNEQFF.

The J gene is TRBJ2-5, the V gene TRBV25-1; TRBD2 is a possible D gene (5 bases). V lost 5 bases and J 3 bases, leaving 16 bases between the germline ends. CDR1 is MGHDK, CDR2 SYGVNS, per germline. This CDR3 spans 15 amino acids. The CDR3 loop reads CASSPPGWRKETQYF. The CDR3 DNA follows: TGTGCCAGCAGTCCCCCGGGGTGGAGGAAAGAGACCCAGTACTTC.

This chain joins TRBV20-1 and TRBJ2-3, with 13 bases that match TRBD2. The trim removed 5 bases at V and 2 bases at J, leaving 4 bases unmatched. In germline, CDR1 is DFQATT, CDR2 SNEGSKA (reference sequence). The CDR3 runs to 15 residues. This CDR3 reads CSAPGLAGITDTQYF. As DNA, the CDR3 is TGCAGTGCTCCGGGACTAGCGGGGATCACAGATACGCAGTATTTT.

CDR3 region: CASSLYSGTGDTEAFF. CDR3 coding DNA: TGTGCCAGCAGCCTATATTCCGGGACAGGGGACACTGAAGCTTTCTTT. The chain links TRBV4-2 to TRBJ1-1; 10 bases are shared with TRBD1. The germline gives CDR1 LGHNA, CDR2 YNFKEQ. This CDR3 has 16 amino acids. J was trimmed by 3 bases and V by 4 bases; bases with no gene match: 8.

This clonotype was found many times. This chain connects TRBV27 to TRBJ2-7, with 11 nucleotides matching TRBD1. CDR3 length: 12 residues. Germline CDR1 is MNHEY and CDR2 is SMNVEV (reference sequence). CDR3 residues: CATGQGVYEQYF. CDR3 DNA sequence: TGTGCGACGGGACAGGGGGTGTACGAGCAGTACTTC.

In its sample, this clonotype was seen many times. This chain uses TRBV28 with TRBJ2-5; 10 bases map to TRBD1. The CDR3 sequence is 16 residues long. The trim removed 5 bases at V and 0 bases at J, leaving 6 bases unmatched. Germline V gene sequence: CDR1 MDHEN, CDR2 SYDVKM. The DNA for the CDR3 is TGTGCCAGCAGTAACCTGGACAGGGGGTACCAAGAGACCCAGTACTTC. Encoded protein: CASSNLDRGYQETQYF.

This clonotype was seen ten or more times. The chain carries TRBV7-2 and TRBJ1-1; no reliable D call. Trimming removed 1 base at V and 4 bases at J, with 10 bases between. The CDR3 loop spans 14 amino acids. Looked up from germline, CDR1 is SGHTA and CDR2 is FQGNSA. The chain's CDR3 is CASSLGPVPTEAFF. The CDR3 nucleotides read TGTGCCAGCAGCTTAGGGCCGGTGCCCACTGAAGCTTTCTTT.

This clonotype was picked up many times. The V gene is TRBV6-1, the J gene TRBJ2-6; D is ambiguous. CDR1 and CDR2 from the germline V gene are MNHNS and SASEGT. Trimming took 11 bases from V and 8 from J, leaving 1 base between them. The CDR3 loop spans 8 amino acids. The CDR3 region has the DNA TGTGCCCCCAACGTCCTGACTTTC. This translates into CAPNVLTF.

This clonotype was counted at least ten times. CDR3 amino acids: CASSPGDTAYEQYF. In DNA form, the CDR3 reads TGTGCCAGCAGCCCCGGGGACACCGCCTACGAGCAGTACTTC. The V call is TRBV28, the J call TRBJ2-7; tentative D call: TRBD1 (6 bases). This CDR3 has 14 residues. With 6 bases removed from V and 2 bases from J, the gap between germline ends came to 14 bases. Germline-derived CDR1 and CDR2 are MDHEN and SYDVKM.

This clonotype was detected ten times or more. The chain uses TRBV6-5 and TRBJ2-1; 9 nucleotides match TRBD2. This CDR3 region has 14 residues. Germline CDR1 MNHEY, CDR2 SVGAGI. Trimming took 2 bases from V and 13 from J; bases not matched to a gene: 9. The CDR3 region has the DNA TGTGCCAGCAGTTACGGGGGTAGCGGGAGTCGACAGTTCTTC. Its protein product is CASSYGGSGSRQFF.

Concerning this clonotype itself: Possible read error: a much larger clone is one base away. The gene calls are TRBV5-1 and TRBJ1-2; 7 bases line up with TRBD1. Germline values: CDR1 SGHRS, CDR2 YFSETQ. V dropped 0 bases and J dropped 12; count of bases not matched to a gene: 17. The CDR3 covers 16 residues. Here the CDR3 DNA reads TGCGCCAGCAGCTTGGACGATGTGACAGGGATGCGGGGCGACACCTTC. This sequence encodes CASSLDDVTGMRGDTF.

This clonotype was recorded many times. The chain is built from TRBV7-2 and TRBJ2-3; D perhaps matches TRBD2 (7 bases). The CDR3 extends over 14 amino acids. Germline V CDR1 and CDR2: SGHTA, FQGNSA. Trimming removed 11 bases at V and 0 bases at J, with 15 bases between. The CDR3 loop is CAVRGALSTDTQYF. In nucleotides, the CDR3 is TGTGCCGTCCGGGGGGCCCTTAGCACAGATACGCAGTATTTT.

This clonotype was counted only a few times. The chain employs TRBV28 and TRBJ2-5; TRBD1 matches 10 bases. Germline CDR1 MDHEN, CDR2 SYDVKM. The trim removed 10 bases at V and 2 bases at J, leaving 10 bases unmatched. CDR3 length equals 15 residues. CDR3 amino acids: CATAGGQGVQETQYF. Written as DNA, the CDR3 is TGTGCCACCGCCGGTGGACAGGGGGTACAAGAGACCCAGTACTTC. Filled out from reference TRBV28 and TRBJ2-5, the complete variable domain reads DVKVTQSSRYLVKRTGEKVFLECVQDMDHENMFWYRQDPGLGLRLIYFSYDVKMKEKGDIPEGYSVSREKKERFSLILESASTNQTSMYLCATAGGQGVQETQYFGPGTRLLVL.

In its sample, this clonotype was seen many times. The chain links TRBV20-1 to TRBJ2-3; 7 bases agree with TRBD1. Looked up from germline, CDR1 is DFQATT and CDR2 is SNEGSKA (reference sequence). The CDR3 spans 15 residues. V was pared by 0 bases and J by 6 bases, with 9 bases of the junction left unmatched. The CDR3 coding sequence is TGCAGTGCTAGAGATCTTTCCAAGGGGGCGGATACGCAGTATTTT. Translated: CSARDLSKGADTQYF.

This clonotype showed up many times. CDR3 in DNA: TGCAGTGCCCCGAGACAGGGGCTGATGCAGCCCCAGCATTTT. It is translated as CSAPRQGLMQPQHF. The gene calls are TRBV20-1 and TRBJ1-5; 8 bases line up with TRBD1. The CDR3 consists of 14 residues. Losses at the gene ends were 6 bases for V and 7 bases for J; bases not matched to a gene: 11. The V gene's germline CDR1 is DFQATT and CDR2 SNEGSKA (reference sequence).

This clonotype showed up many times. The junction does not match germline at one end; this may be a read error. As DNA, the CDR3 is TGTGCCAGCAGCTTAATGAACACTGAAGCTTTCTTT. It specifies CASSLMNTEAFF. The V and J genes are TRBV5-1 and TRBJ1-1, with no clear D. The V gene's germline CDR1 is SGHRS and CDR2 YFSETQ. The CDR3 is 12 amino acids.

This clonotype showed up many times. The CDR3 DNA reads as TGCAGTGCTAGACAGGGTTCAGAGACCCAGTACTTC. Translating gives CSARQGSETQYF. V is TRBV20-1 and J is TRBJ2-5; possibly TRBD1 for D (5 bases). Per germline, CDR1 DFQATT and CDR2 SNEGSKA (reference sequence). The length of the CDR3 is 12 residues. Deletions cut 2 bases from V and 4 bases from J, with 8 bases between.

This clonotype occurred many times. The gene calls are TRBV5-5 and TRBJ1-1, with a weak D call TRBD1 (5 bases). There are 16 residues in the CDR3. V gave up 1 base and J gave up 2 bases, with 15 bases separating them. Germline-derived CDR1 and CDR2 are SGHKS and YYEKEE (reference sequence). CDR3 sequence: CASSLFGKGPNTEAFF. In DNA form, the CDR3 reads TGTGCCAGCAGCTTGTTCGGGAAGGGACCTAACACTGAAGCTTTCTTT.

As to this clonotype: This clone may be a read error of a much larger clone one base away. Here the CDR3 reads CASSLTGQGYEHYF. CDR3 DNA sequence: TGTGCCAGCAGTCTTACGGGACAGGGATACGAGCATTACTTC. The gene calls are TRBV12-3 or TRBV12-4 and TRBJ2-7, with 9 bases identical to TRBD1. The CDR3 extends over 14 amino acids.

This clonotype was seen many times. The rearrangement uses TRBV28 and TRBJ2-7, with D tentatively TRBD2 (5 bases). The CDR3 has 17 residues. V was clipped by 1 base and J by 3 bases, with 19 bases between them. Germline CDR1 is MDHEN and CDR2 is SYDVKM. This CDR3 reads CASSLYGFGSSSYEQYF. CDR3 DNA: TGTGCCAGCAGTTTATATGGATTTGGGTCTAGCAGCTACGAGCAGTACTTC.

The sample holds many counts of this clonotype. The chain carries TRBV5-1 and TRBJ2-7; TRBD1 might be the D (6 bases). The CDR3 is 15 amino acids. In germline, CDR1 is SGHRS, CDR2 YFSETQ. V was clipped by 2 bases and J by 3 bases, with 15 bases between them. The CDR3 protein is CASSLTGISLYEQYF. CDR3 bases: TGCGCCAGCAGCTTAACAGGGATTTCACTCTACGAGCAGTACTTC.

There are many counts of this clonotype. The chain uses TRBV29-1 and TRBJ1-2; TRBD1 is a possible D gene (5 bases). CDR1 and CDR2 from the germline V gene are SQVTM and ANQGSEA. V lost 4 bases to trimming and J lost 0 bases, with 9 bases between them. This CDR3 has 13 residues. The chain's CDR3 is CSVAEGANYGYTF. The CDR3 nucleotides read TGCAGCGTTGCGGAAGGGGCTAACTATGGCTACACCTTC.

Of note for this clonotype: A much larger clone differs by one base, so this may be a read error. Here the CDR3 reads CASSFSRRGAHYGYTF. The CDR3 DNA follows: TGTGCCAGCAGCTTTTCTAGACGGGGGGCTCACTATGGCTACACCTTC. This chain joins TRBV5-6 and TRBJ1-2, with D perhaps matching TRBD1 (6 bases). Germline V gene sequence: CDR1 SGHDT, CDR2 YYEEEE. The germline V and J ends were trimmed by 2 bases and 3 bases, with 17 bases remaining between them. This CDR3 is 16 amino acids long.

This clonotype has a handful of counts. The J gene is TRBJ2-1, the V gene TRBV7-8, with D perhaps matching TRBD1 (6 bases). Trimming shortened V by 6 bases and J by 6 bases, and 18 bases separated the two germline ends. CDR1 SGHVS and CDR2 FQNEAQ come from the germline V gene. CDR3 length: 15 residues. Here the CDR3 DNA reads TGTGCCAGCAGACCCGGGACACCCGAGGGCAATGAGCAGTTCTTC. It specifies CASRPGTPEGNEQFF.

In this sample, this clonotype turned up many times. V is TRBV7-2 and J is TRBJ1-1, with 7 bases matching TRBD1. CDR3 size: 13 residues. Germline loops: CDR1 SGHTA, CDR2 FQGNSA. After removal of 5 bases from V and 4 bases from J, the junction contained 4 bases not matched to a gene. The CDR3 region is CASSPWDSTEAFF. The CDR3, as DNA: TGTGCCAGCAGCCCCTGGGACAGCACTGAAGCTTTCTTT.

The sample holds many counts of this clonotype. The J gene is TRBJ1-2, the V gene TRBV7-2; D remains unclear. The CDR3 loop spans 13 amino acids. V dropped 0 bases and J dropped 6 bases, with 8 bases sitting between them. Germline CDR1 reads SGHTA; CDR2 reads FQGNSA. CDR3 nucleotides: TGTGCCAGCAGCTTAGCTTGGCGGGATGGCTACACCTTC. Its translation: CASSLAWRDGYTF.

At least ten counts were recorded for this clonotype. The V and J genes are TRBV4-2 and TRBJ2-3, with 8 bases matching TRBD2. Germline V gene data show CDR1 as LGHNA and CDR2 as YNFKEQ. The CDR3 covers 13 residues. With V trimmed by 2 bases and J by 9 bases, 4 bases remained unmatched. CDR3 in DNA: TGTGCCAGCAGCCAAACGGGACTAGAGACGCAGTATTTT. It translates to CASSQTGLETQYF.

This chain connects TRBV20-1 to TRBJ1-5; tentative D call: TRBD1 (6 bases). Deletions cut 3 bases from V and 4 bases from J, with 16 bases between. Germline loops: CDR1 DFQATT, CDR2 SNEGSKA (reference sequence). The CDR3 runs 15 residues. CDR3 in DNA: TGCAGTGCTAGTCTTGGGGGGGCCGCAAATCAGCCCCAGCATTTT. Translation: CSASLGGAANQPQHF.

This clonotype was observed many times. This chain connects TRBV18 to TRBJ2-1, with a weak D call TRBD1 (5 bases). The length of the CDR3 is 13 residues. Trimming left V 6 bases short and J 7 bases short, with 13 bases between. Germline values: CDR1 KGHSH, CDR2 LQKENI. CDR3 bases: TGTGCCAGCTCGGGGCTGGGTTTTAATGAGCAGTTCTTC. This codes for CASSGLGFNEQFF. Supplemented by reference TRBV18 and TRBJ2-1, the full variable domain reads NAGVMQNPRHLVRRRGQEARLRCSPMKGHSHVYWYRQLPEEGLKFMVYLQKENIIDESGMPKERFSAEFPKEGPSILRIQQVVRGDSAAYFCASSGLGFNEQFFGPGTRLTVL.

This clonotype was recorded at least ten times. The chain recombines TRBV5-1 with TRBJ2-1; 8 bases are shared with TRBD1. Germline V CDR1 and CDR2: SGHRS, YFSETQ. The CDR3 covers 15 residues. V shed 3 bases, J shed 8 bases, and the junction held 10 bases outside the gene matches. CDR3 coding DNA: TGCGCCAGCAGCTACGGACAGGGTCCGATGGATGAGCAGTTCTTC. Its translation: CASSYGQGPMDEQFF.